The 7 T cell receptor beta chains listed next were all sequenced from one sample in a study of cytomegalovirus exposure and HLA in healthy donors. Profiling relied on immunoSEQ multiplex PCR, and the TCRdb table lists in-frame clones only, not all of them. The top ten hold under 1.5% of the sample, which has some 85,000 clones, approximately 96% seen once. Sequencing used PBMCs. Every receptor here comes from a woman in her late teens or twenties in good health and CMV-seronegative.

The rearrangement joins TRBV19 to TRBJ1-1; possible D gene TRBD1, 5 bases. V lost 5 bases, J lost 3 bases, and 10 bases lay in between. This CDR3 region has 13 residues. Germline CDR1 and CDR2: LNHDA and SQIVND (reference sequence). The CDR3 DNA reads as TGTGCCAGTAGTCGGGGGTCGCACACTGAAGCTTTCTTT. Translated, it gives CASSRGSHTEAFF.

This CDR3 is CASSLDLAGGNYNEQFF. In DNA form, the CDR3 reads TGTGCCAGCAGCTTAGATCTCGCCGGGGGGAATTACAATGAGCAGTTCTTC. The chain carries TRBV11-2 and TRBJ2-1; the match to TRBD2 covers 7 bases. V lost 0 bases and J lost 4; bases outside the gene matches: 9. Germline V gene sequence: CDR1 SGHAT, CDR2 FQNNGV. The CDR3 loop spans 17 amino acids.

The chain combines TRBV7-6 with TRBJ2-7; possibly TRBD1 for D (5 bases). Looked up from germline, CDR1 is SGHVS and CDR2 is FNYEAQ. The CDR3 is 13 residues long. Deletions cut 5 bases from V and 3 bases from J, with 11 bases between. This CDR3 is CASSAGPYYEQYF. In DNA, the CDR3 is TGTGCCAGCAGCGCAGGGCCATACTACGAGCAGTACTTC.

The chain combines TRBV29-1 with TRBJ1-2; TRBD1 might be the D (5 bases). The length of the CDR3 is 14 residues. Trimming shortened V by 6 bases and J by 0 bases, and 14 bases separated the two germline ends. Germline V gives CDR1 SQVTM, CDR2 ANQGSEA. This chain's CDR3 is CSVDSGWANYGYTF. Here the CDR3 DNA reads TGCAGCGTCGACAGTGGATGGGCTAACTATGGCTACACCTTC.

The chain uses TRBV5-1 and TRBJ2-1, with a tentative D call TRBD2 (6 bases). CDR3 size: 15 residues. Germline CDR1 SGHRS, CDR2 YFSETQ. V dropped 4 bases and J dropped 5 bases, with 16 bases sitting between them. CDR3 loop: CASSVRVADNNEQFF. CDR3 nucleotide sequence: TGCGCCAGCAGCGTTCGAGTAGCGGATAACAATGAGCAGTTCTTC. Full variable domain (rest looked up from reference TRBV5-1 and TRBJ2-1): KAGVTQTPRYLIKTRGQQVTLSCSPISGHRSVSWYQQTPGQGLQFLFEYFSETQRNKGNFPGRFSGRQFSNSRSEMNVSTLELGDSALYLCASSVRVADNNEQFFGPGTRLTVL.

J is TRBJ2-7 and V is TRBV10-1; 9 bases are a match to TRBD2. The V gene end was trimmed by 2 bases and the J gene end by 4 bases; junction bases not matched to a gene: 6. The CDR3 sequence is 15 residues long. Germline CDR1 WNHNN, CDR2 SYGVQD (reference sequence). CDR3 DNA: TGCGCCAGCAGTGAGGGTCTAGCGGGAATGTACGAGCAGTACTTC. This translates into CASSEGLAGMYEQYF.

The rearrangement links TRBV27 to TRBJ2-7; 7 bases are a match to TRBD2. The CDR3 is 15 amino acids. The germline V gene encodes CDR1 MNHEY and CDR2 SMNVEV (reference sequence). The V gene end was trimmed by 3 bases and the J gene end by 5 bases; junction bases not matched to a gene: 10. The DNA for the CDR3 is TGTGCCAGCAGTTTCCTAGCGGAGACCGTCCACGAGCAGTACTTC. This translates into CASSFLAETVHEQYF.